This T cell receptor (beta chain) was observed in a study of regulatory T cells in long-lasting Graves disease. Of note for this clonotype: What it binds is not known.

Germline CDR1 is SNHLY and CDR2 is FYNNEI. Trimming took 7 bases from V and 3 from J, leaving 16 bases between them. This CDR3 spans 15 amino acids. To make TCR beta libraries, researchers used iRepertoire HTBI primers and Arm-PCR of CDR3 regions. TCRdb fed the multiplex PCR reads into MiXCR, producing one record per CDR3 protein. In the table there are 700,000 or so distinct CDR3 sequences, 30% of which are singletons. General study points: Those with persistent disease had in common more public clonotypes (2,741) than new patients (roughly 970).

The time point was: persistent/refractory GD, antithyroid drugs over 5 years with positive TRAb. The TCR library was made from RNA extracted from PBMCs. The sequences come from peripheral blood mononuclear cells (PBMCs), collected when the disease was refractory, from a patient treated with antithyroid drugs. This TCR was sampled from a female donor with Graves disease. The chain has TRBV2 and TRBJ1-3; no reliable D call. The CDR3 DNA follows: TGTGCCAGCACCCCGGGAGGATCCGGTGGAAACACCATATATTTT. This gives the protein CASTPGGSGGNTIYF. The variable domain in full, with the rest retrieved from reference TRBV2 and TRBJ1-3, is EPEVTQTPSHQVTQMGQEVILRCVPISNHLYFYWYRQILGQKVEFLVSFYNNEISEKSEIFDDQFSVERPDGSNFTLKIRSTKLEDSAMYFCASTPGGSGGNTIYFGEGSWLTVV.